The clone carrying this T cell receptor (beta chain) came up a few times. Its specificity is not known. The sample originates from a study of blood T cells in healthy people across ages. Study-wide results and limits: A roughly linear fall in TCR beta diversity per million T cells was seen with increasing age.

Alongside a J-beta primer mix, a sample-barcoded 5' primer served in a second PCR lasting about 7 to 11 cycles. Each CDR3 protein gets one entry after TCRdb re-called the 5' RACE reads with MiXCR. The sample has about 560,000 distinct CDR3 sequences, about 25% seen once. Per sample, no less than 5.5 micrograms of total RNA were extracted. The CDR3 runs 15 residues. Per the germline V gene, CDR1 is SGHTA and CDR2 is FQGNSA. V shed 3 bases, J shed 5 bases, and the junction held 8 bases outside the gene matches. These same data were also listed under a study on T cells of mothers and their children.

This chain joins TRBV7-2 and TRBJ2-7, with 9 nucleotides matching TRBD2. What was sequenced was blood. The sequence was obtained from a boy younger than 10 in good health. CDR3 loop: CASSFIAGAVHEQYF. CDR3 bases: TGTGCCAGCAGCTTCATAGCGGGAGCCGTCCACGAGCAGTACTTC.